This TCR beta chain was identified in a study of blood T cell repertoires in COVID-19. Study as a whole: Acute and convalescent COVID-19 samples came from the United States, Italy and Spain. Sources were T cells, B-cell-depleted T cells, or PBMCs; the material itself was cDNA or gDNA.

This CDR3 is built from 18 residues. Trimming stripped 5 bases from V and 4 bases from J, with 25 bases between. Germline V lookup: CDR1 MNHGY, CDR2 SVAAGI. Original handling: Scientists estimated how many nucleated cells there were by amplifying reference gene primers. Clones were read by immunoSEQ multiplex PCR, and TCRdb kept only the in-frame ones, dropping some. That table is the source of V, J and clone size, and D and trimming were worked out from the DNA. The sample shows approximately 250,000 clones, around 82% of them seen only once. The sequence came from a human donor in a cohort sampled during active COVID-19. What was sequenced was peripheral blood. This chain links TRBV6-9 with TRBJ2-3, with a tentative D call TRBD1 (7 bases). The CDR3 DNA reads TGTGCCAGCAGTAACTCGGAAACGAACAGGGGAGGCCCAGATACGCAGTATTTT. Protein: CASSNSETNRGGPDTQYF.